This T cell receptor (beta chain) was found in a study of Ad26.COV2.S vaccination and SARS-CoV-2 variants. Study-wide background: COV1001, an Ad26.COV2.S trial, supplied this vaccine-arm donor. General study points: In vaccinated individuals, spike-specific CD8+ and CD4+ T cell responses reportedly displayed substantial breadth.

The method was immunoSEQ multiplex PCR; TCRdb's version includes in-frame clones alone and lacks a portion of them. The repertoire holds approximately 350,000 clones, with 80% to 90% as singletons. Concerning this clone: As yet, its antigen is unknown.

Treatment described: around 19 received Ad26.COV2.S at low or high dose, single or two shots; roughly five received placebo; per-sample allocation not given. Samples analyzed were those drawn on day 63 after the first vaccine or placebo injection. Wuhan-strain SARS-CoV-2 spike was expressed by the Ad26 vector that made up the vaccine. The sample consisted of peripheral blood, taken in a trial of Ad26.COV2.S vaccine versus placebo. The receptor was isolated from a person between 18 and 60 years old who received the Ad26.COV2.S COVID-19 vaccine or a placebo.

The chain's CDR3 is CASSPRVSGGSSFGELFF. The CDR3 nucleotides read TGCGCCAGCAGCCCCCGTGTTAGCGGGGGGAGTTCTTTCGGGGAGCTGTTTTTT. This chain connects TRBV5-1 to TRBJ2-2, with TRBD2 matching 10 bases. With 4 bases clipped from V and 7 bases from J, the junction kept 16 bases outside the gene matches. The CDR3 consists of 18 residues. Germline-derived CDR1 and CDR2 are SGHRS and YFSETQ.